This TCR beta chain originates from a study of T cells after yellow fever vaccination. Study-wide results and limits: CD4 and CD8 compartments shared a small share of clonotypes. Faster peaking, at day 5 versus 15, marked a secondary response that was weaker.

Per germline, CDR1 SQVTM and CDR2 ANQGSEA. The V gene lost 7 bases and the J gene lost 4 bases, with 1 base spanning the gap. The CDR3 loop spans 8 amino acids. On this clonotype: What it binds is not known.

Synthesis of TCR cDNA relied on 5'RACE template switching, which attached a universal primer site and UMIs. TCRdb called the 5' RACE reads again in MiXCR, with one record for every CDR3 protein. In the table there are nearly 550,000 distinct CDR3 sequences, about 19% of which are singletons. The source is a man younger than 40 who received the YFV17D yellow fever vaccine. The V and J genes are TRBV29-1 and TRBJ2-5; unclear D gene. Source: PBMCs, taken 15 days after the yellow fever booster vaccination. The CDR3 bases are TGCAGCGCAGAGACCCAGTACTTC. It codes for CSAETQYF.